The rows below give T cell receptor beta chains drawn from one sample of a study of shared clonotypes between healthy human individuals. Produced via immunoSEQ multiplex PCR; TCRdb's table is partial and in-frame only. This repertoire shows millions of clones, around 96% found once; its top ten account for roughly 1%. Sequencing was carried out using naive CD8+ T cells sorted from blood. The receptors shown here come from a man aged 18-30 years in good health. Both conserved end residues are part of each CDR3. The order of the fields is V gene, J gene, D gene, CDR3 protein. A D gene is named only where the DNA matches it firmly.

v_call: TRBV6-4
j_call: TRBJ2-2
d_call: -
cdr3_aa: CASSDGVSGELFF

v_call: TRBV6-1
j_call: TRBJ2-1
d_call: TRBD2
cdr3_aa: CASSLAGVNEQFF

v_call: TRBV2
j_call: TRBJ1-1
d_call: -
cdr3_aa: CASSDLGIQAFF

v_call: TRBV19
j_call: TRBJ1-2
d_call: -
cdr3_aa: CASSTGLTGYTF

v_call: TRBV9
j_call: TRBJ2-7
d_call: TRBD1
cdr3_aa: CASSPGGTGLGEQYF

v_call: TRBV29-1
j_call: TRBJ2-7
d_call: TRBD1
cdr3_aa: CSVVQGQGAYEQYF

v_call: TRBV27
j_call: TRBJ2-1
d_call: -
cdr3_aa: CASSLGYLSYNEQFF

v_call: TRBV11-2
j_call: TRBJ2-7
d_call: -
cdr3_aa: CASSLNPGGYEQYF

v_call: TRBV5-6
j_call: TRBJ1-1
d_call: -
cdr3_aa: CASSSRRELRNTEAFF

v_call: TRBV6-5
j_call: TRBJ1-2
d_call: -
cdr3_aa: CASSYLGGARYTF

v_call: TRBV27
j_call: TRBJ2-7
d_call: TRBD1
cdr3_aa: CASSFSIGTASYEQYF

v_call: TRBV2
j_call: TRBJ1-6
d_call: -
cdr3_aa: CASSEAKGIGSPLHF

v_call: TRBV6-5
j_call: TRBJ2-1
d_call: TRBD2
cdr3_aa: CASSYYSGREQFF

v_call: TRBV30
j_call: TRBJ1-6
d_call: -
cdr3_aa: CAWSDTGLNNSPLHF

v_call: TRBV7-9
j_call: TRBJ1-5
d_call: -
cdr3_aa: CASTPYSNQPQHF

v_call: TRBV5-1
j_call: TRBJ1-6
d_call: TRBD1
cdr3_aa: CASSWDRVDSPLHF

v_call: TRBV6-4
j_call: TRBJ1-1
d_call: -
cdr3_aa: CASSDTGPTEAFF

v_call: TRBV27
j_call: TRBJ2-7
d_call: TRBD2
cdr3_aa: CASSSSTGTISYEQYF

v_call: TRBV4-3
j_call: TRBJ1-1
d_call: -
cdr3_aa: CASSQDPGALNTEAFF

v_call: TRBV7-9
j_call: TRBJ2-7
d_call: TRBD1
cdr3_aa: CASSLRQGYEQYF

v_call: TRBV7-9
j_call: TRBJ1-1
d_call: -
cdr3_aa: CASSLLQGMNTEAFF

v_call: TRBV19
j_call: TRBJ1-5
d_call: -
cdr3_aa: CASSTNPPGPQHF

v_call: TRBV5-4
j_call: TRBJ2-1
d_call: -
cdr3_aa: CASSLGSGSSYNEQFF

v_call: TRBV6-4
j_call: TRBJ2-3
d_call: -
cdr3_aa: CASSEDSYTDTQYF

v_call: TRBV4-1
j_call: TRBJ2-7
d_call: TRBD1
cdr3_aa: CASSQGPGQGAYEQYF

v_call: TRBV30
j_call: TRBJ2-3
d_call: -
cdr3_aa: CAWGGTDTQYF

v_call: TRBV6-1
j_call: TRBJ1-1
d_call: -
cdr3_aa: CASNEDGGTEAFF

v_call: TRBV9
j_call: TRBJ2-5
d_call: -
cdr3_aa: CASSMQGLGETQYF

v_call: TRBV19
j_call: TRBJ2-5
d_call: -
cdr3_aa: CASSMVQGRETQYF

v_call: TRBV7-8
j_call: TRBJ2-2
d_call: TRBD1
cdr3_aa: CASSSNIDRGRVGELFF

v_call: TRBV6-5
j_call: TRBJ2-2
d_call: TRBD2
cdr3_aa: CASSSLAGVAGELFF

v_call: TRBV4-1
j_call: TRBJ1-1
d_call: -
cdr3_aa: CASSQDLSVDEAFF

v_call: TRBV7-9
j_call: TRBJ2-1
d_call: -
cdr3_aa: CASSFSGGPHYNEQFF

v_call: TRBV12-5
j_call: TRBJ1-1
d_call: TRBD1
cdr3_aa: CASGLVIGGPPEAFF

v_call: TRBV9
j_call: TRBJ2-7
d_call: -
cdr3_aa: CASSPREWGAVFHEQYF

v_call: TRBV27
j_call: TRBJ1-5
d_call: TRBD1
cdr3_aa: CASSSGGGNQPQHF

v_call: TRBV27
j_call: TRBJ1-2
d_call: -
cdr3_aa: CASSPGVGGYTF

v_call: TRBV10-1
j_call: TRBJ2-6
d_call: -
cdr3_aa: CASPFRAAGANVLTF

v_call: TRBV7-9
j_call: TRBJ2-7
d_call: -
cdr3_aa: CASTNQESSYEQYF

v_call: TRBV6-1
j_call: TRBJ1-6
d_call: -
cdr3_aa: CASRDIGNSPLHF

v_call: TRBV29-1
j_call: TRBJ1-3
d_call: -
cdr3_aa: CSVDVQGTGNTIYF

v_call: TRBV11-2
j_call: TRBJ1-6
d_call: -
cdr3_aa: CASSLIGSSYNSPLHF